The TCR beta chain described here comes from a study of OX40 agonist ivuxolimab in advanced cancers. This clone occurred once. Sequencing used immunoSEQ multiplex PCR; TCRdb keeps in-frame clones, though not all of them. The table has some 47,000 clones, 79% seen once. CDR1 MNHNS and CDR2 SASEGT come from the germline V gene. Trimming stripped 8 bases from V and 5 bases from J, with 15 bases between. The CDR3 covers 13 residues. This specimen was CD4+ or CD8+ T cells sorted from blood, taken in a trial of the OX40 agonist ivuxolimab. The rearrangement uses TRBV6-1 and TRBJ1-2; D may be TRBD1 (5 bases). The sequence was obtained from an adult with an advanced solid tumor such as melanoma, head and neck, liver or kidney cancer. The CDR3 bases are TGTGCCAGCCAAAACCCAGGGCAGTATGGCTACACCTTC. Encoded protein: CASQNPGQYGYTF.